The text below deals with one TCR beta chain. What it binds is not known. At one end the junction does not follow the germline gene, possibly because of a read error. The germline gives CDR1 LGHNA, CDR2 YNFKEQ. The CDR3 is 14 amino acids. Clones were sequenced by immunoSEQ multiplex PCR, and TCRdb holds only the in-frame ones, with some missing. The sample records around 16,000 clones, around 69% being singletons. This entry comes from a study of neoadjuvant anti-PD-1 for oral cavity cancer. Whole-study context: Nivolumab at 3 mg/kg was mostly given biweekly, three to four doses, pre-surgery. Patients without progression got a fourth dose around day 43. Study-wide findings and caveats: Higher pretreatment Treg/Th17 ratios tracked higher pretreatment blood clonality. After neoadjuvant nivolumab, PBMC T cell clonality was significantly higher in non-responders than responders.

The sequence derives from a person aged 40 to 85 with oral cavity squamous cell carcinoma. This specimen consisted of PBMCs, obtained before nivolumab (anti-PD-1) treatment. The rearrangement uses TRBV4-2 and TRBJ2-7, with D perhaps TRBD2 (6 bases). CDR3 in DNA: TGTGCCAGCAGCCAAGATTCCCAACTAGCAACCAGGGTCTTC. Translation: CASSQDSQLATRVF.